Listed below are T cell receptor beta chains from one sample, sequenced in a study of molecular identifiers for immune sequencing clone quantification. Each CDR3 protein is one row after TCRdb ran MiXCR on the PCR reads. Among more than 450,000 distinct CDR3 sequences listed, over 20% were seen once. Sequencing was carried out using naive CD8+ T cells from blood, with Jurkat cell RNA spiked in. These receptors were taken from a human donor in good health. Some libraries in this study had Jurkat cell RNA spiked in. The CDR3 runs from the conserved cysteine through the conserved F or W. Fields, in order: V gene, clone size, J gene, D gene, CDR3 protein, CDR3 DNA. The D gene is left open where the match is weak. Clone size is stated in some rows and not others, as once, few, many or a class when expanded.

v_gene: TRBV5-6
abundance: -
j_gene: TRBJ2-7
d_gene: -
CDR3aa: CASSLSGVCEQYF
CDR3nt: TGTGCCAGCAGCTTGAGTGGGGTATGCGAGCAGTACTTC

v_gene: TRBV9
abundance: many
j_gene: TRBJ1-5
d_gene: -
CDR3aa: CASSHSGNQPQHF
CDR3nt: TGTGCCAGCAGCCACTCGGGCAACCAGCCCCAGCATTTT

v_gene: TRBV2
abundance: -
j_gene: TRBJ2-1
d_gene: -
CDR3aa: CARYRDNNNEQFF
CDR3nt: TGTGCCAGGTACCGGGACAACAACAATGAGCAGTTCTTC

v_gene: TRBV19
abundance: many
j_gene: TRBJ2-7
d_gene: TRBD1
CDR3aa: CASRTPGQGYGEQYF
CDR3nt: TGTGCCAGTCGAACCCCGGGACAGGGTTACGGCGAGCAGTACTTC

v_gene: TRBV5-1
abundance: many
j_gene: TRBJ2-3
d_gene: -
CDR3aa: CASSSTGLTTDTQYF
CDR3nt: TGCGCCAGCAGCTCAACCGGACTCACCACAGATACGCAGTATTTT

v_gene: TRBV4-1
abundance: few
j_gene: TRBJ2-3
d_gene: -
CDR3aa: CASSQATQGTDTQYF
CDR3nt: TGCGCCAGCAGCCAAGCTACCCAAGGCACAGATACGCAGTATTTT

v_gene: TRBV27
abundance: -
j_gene: TRBJ1-1
d_gene: -
CDR3aa: CASSLRTALMNTEAFF
CDR3nt: TGTGCCAGCAGTTTGAGGACAGCGCTAATGAACACTGAAGCTTTCTTT

v_gene: TRBV6-2/TRBV6-3
abundance: many
j_gene: TRBJ2-7
d_gene: -
CDR3aa: CASSYSAASYEQYF
CDR3nt: TGTGCCAGCAGTTACTCGGCAGCTAGCTACGAGCAGTACTTC

v_gene: TRBV2
abundance: many
j_gene: TRBJ2-7
d_gene: -
CDR3aa: CASNPRDTSYEQYF
CDR3nt: TGTGCCAGCAACCCGCGAGACACGTCCTACGAGCAGTACTTC

v_gene: TRBV29-1
abundance: few
j_gene: TRBJ1-2
d_gene: -
CDR3aa: CSVVSLGLGYTF
CDR3nt: TGCAGCGTTGTCTCCTTGGGTCTTGGCTACACCTTC

v_gene: TRBV6-2/TRBV6-3
abundance: few
j_gene: TRBJ1-1
d_gene: -
CDR3aa: CASSYRDGEGVEAFF
CDR3nt: TGTGCCAGCAGTTACCGGGATGGTGAGGGCGTAGAAGCTTTCTTT

v_gene: TRBV27
abundance: -
j_gene: TRBJ2-7
d_gene: -
CDR3aa: CASGTAPYEQYF
CDR3nt: TGTGCCAGTGGGACCGCCCCTTACGAGCAGTACTTC

v_gene: TRBV19
abundance: few
j_gene: TRBJ2-1
d_gene: TRBD1
CDR3aa: CASSIGDRGWNEQFF
CDR3nt: TGTGCCAGTAGTATTGGCGACAGGGGGTGGAATGAGCAGTTCTTC

v_gene: TRBV7-9
abundance: -
j_gene: TRBJ1-2
d_gene: -
CDR3aa: CASSSPEGTDYGYTF
CDR3nt: TGTGCCAGCAGCTCGCCCGAGGGGACGGACTATGGCTACACCTTC

v_gene: TRBV12-5
abundance: -
j_gene: TRBJ2-3
d_gene: TRBD2
CDR3aa: CASEGGTSGALIRDTQYF
CDR3nt: TGTGCTAGTGAGGGGGGGACTAGCGGGGCTCTAATCCGGGATACGCAGTATTTT

v_gene: TRBV12-3/TRBV12-4
abundance: many
j_gene: TRBJ2-1
d_gene: TRBD1
CDR3aa: CASSSSGQFNEQFF
CDR3nt: TGTGCCAGCAGTTCCTCGGGACAGTTCAATGAGCAGTTCTTC

v_gene: TRBV5-4
abundance: few
j_gene: TRBJ2-1
d_gene: -
CDR3aa: CASSLRELPYNEQFF
CDR3nt: TGTGCCAGCAGCTTGAGGGAGCTACCCTACAATGAGCAGTTCTTC

v_gene: TRBV7-9
abundance: many
j_gene: TRBJ1-4
d_gene: TRBD1
CDR3aa: CASSSPTGENEKLFF
CDR3nt: TGTGCCAGCAGCTCGCCGACAGGGGAGAATGAAAAACTGTTTTTT

v_gene: TRBV12-3/TRBV12-4
abundance: -
j_gene: TRBJ2-5
d_gene: -
CDR3aa: CASSLAFTGAQETQYF
CDR3nt: TGTGCCAGCAGTTTAGCGTTTACGGGGGCCCAAGAGACCCAGTACTTC

v_gene: TRBV12-3/TRBV12-4
abundance: -
j_gene: TRBJ2-3
d_gene: -
CDR3aa: CASSLEGKASTDTQYF
CDR3nt: TGTGCCAGCAGTTTAGAGGGGAAAGCTAGCACAGATACGCAGTATTTT